This T cell receptor beta chain stems from a study of blood T cell repertoires in COVID-19. As for the study in general: Some COVID-19 samples were acute and others convalescent; all came from the United States, Italy and Spain. PBMCs, B-cell-depleted T cells, or T cells were the source of the cDNA or gDNA that made up the material.

Source study methods: Reference gene primer amplification gave nucleated cell count estimates. TCRdb's table, derived via immunoSEQ multiplex PCR, lists solely in-frame clones and lacks some. Clone size and the V and J calls come from that table; the DNA yielded D and trimming. The sample includes about 180,000 clones, roughly 80% of them seen just once. After removal of 3 bases from V and 4 bases from J, the junction contained 8 bases not matched to a gene. The V gene's germline CDR1 is MGHDK and CDR2 SYGVNS. The CDR3 runs 15 residues. This chain joins TRBV25-1 and TRBJ1-2; 7 nucleotides align to TRBD1. The source is a human donor in a cohort sampled during active COVID-19. The specimen was peripheral blood. The CDR3: CASSDSGDSIYGYTF. DNA of the CDR3: TGTGCCAGCAGTGATAGCGGGGACAGTATCTATGGCTACACCTTC.